The TCR beta chain under discussion was sequenced for a study of blood T cells in healthy people across ages. Comment on this clonotype: Its antigen is not known.

Study results and limitations: Versus aged donors, long-lived donors had higher diversity and more naive CD4+ cells. Changes in expanded clonotypes were possibly confounded, as the CMV status of donors was unknown. Per-million-T-cell TCR beta diversity fell roughly linearly with age.

The amount of total RNA extracted per sample was at least 6 micrograms. The V end was cut by 5 bases, the J end by 3 bases, with 16 bases between. The CDR3 extends over 15 amino acids. Germline assignment: CDR1 LGHDT and CDR2 YNNKEL (reference sequence). A second roughly 6 to 11 cycle PCR used barcoded and J-beta primers. Via MiXCR, TCRdb re-called the 5' RACE reads, giving one row per CDR3 protein. The sample comprises around 1.5 million distinct CDR3 sequences, 55% to 75% of which are singletons, and 5% to 7% rests with the top ten. V usage is TRBV3-1 and J usage is TRBJ1-2; D is ambiguous. Source material: blood. The receptor was derived from a man aged 18 to 35 in good health. The CDR3: CASSTQSMLDYGYTF. The CDR3 DNA reads TGTGCCAGCAGCACCCAGTCCATGCTAGACTATGGCTACACCTTC.